These T cell receptor beta chains were read from a single sample in a study of OX40 agonist ivuxolimab in advanced cancers. Only in-frame clones appear in the TCRdb table, and some are missing; sequencing was by immunoSEQ multiplex PCR. The table has roughly 41,000 clones, just under 85% seen once. The sequenced sample was CD4+ or CD8+ T cells sorted from blood, obtained in a trial of the OX40 agonist ivuxolimab. Source of these receptors: an adult with an advanced solid tumor such as melanoma, head and neck, liver or kidney cancer. CDR3s include the opening cysteine and the closing phenylalanine or tryptophan. Fields, in order: D gene, J gene, V gene, clone size, CDR3 protein, CDR3 DNA. D genes are given only for firm matches. A clone size is listed for some rows: how often the clone was seen (once, few, many), or a class if it is expanded.

TRBD2 | TRBJ2-2 | TRBV4-1 | . | CASSRTRGGAGGTANTGELFF | TGCGCCAGCAGCCGGACCAGGGGCGGAGCGGGGGGAACCGCGAACACCGGGGAGCTGTTTTTT
. | TRBJ1-4 | TRBV7-2 | . | CASSLGYPENEKLFF | TGTGCCAGCAGCTTAGGCTATCCCGAGAATGAAAAACTGTTTTTT
. | TRBJ1-1 | TRBV4-1 | . | CASSLRLNTEAFF | TGCGCCAGCAGCCTGAGATTGAACACTGAAGCTTTCTTT
TRBD1 | TRBJ2-7 | TRBV10-3 | . | CAISGGTAGEQYF | TGTGCCATCAGTGGGGGGACAGCCGGGGAGCAGTACTTC
. | TRBJ2-1 | TRBV29-1 | . | CSVEGLMVGDNNEQFF | TGCAGCGTTGAAGGGCTGATGGTCGGGGACAACAATGAGCAGTTCTTC
TRBD2 | TRBJ2-3 | TRBV2 | . | CASKTSGGVDTQYF | TGTGCCAGCAAGACTAGCGGGGGGGTAGATACGCAGTATTTT
. | TRBJ1-1 | TRBV7-3 | . | CASSRQSNTEAFF | TGTGCCAGCAGCCGACAGTCGAACACTGAAGCTTTCTTT
. | TRBJ1-4 | TRBV15 | . | CATSRDGQGNEKLFF | TGTGCCACCAGCAGAGATGGGCAGGGCAATGAAAAACTGTTTTTT
. | TRBJ2-1 | TRBV6-6 | . | CASSYSGGEQFF | TGTGCCAGCAGTTACTCGGGGGGTGAGCAGTTCTTC
. | TRBJ1-2 | TRBV28 | . | CAISSVGGSYGYTF | TGTGCCATCTCAAGTGTTGGCGGGAGCTATGGCTACACCTTC
. | TRBJ1-1 | TRBV5-6 | . | CASSPRGTEAFF | TGTGCCAGCAGCCCACGGGGCACTGAAGCTTTCTTT
. | TRBJ1-2 | TRBV7-3 | . | CASSLTGGDYGYTF | TGTGCCAGCAGCCTGACCGGGGGGGACTATGGCTACACCTTC
. | TRBJ1-2 | TRBV6-5 | . | CASSPEREGYTF | TGTGCCAGCAGCCCCGAAAGGGAGGGCTACACCTTC
TRBD2 | TRBJ2-7 | TRBV2 | . | CASSGRLAGVEQYF | TGTGCCAGCAGCGGGAGACTAGCGGGAGTCGAGCAGTACTTC
TRBD2 | TRBJ2-1 | TRBV18 | . | CASSPSTSPRGNEQFF | TGTGCCAGCTCACCGTCGACTAGCCCCCGAGGCAATGAGCAGTTCTTC
TRBD2 | TRBJ2-7 | TRBV7-9 | once | CASRLAGANEQYF | TGTGCCAGCAGACTAGCGGGAGCGAACGAGCAGTACTTC
. | TRBJ1-6 | TRBV6-4 | . | CASSADEFSPLHF | TGTGCCAGCAGTGCTGATGAATTTTCACCCCTCCACTTT
. | TRBJ1-6 | TRBV6-5 | . | CASSSLRDNSPLHF | TGTGCCAGCAGTTCGTTGAGAGATAATTCACCCCTCCACTTT
. | TRBJ2-3 | TRBV29-1 | . | CSATRGLISTDTQYF | TGCAGCGCCACTAGAGGGCTTATTAGCACAGATACGCAGTATTTT
TRBD2 | TRBJ2-1 | TRBV6-6 | . | CASTSGGKQFF | TGTGCCAGCACGTCGGGGGGTAAGCAGTTCTTC
. | TRBJ1-2 | TRBV2 | . | CASRALRGRDYGYTF | TGTGCCAGCAGAGCCCTGCGGGGGCGGGACTATGGCTACACCTTC
. | TRBJ1-2 | TRBV5-6 | few | CASSLGGSYGYTF | TGTGCCAGCAGCTTGGGAGGCAGCTATGGCTACACCTTC
TRBD1 | TRBJ2-7 | TRBV13 | . | CASSPRTGGIYEQYF | TGCGCCAGCAGCCCCCGGACAGGGGGGATCTACGAGCAGTACTTC
. | TRBJ1-3 | TRBV5-6 | . | CASSLPVNSGNTIYF | TGTGCCAGCAGCCTCCCAGTGAACTCTGGAAACACCATATATTTT
TRBD1 | TRBJ2-7 | TRBV7-9 | . | CASSLLTGLEQYF | TGTGCCAGCAGCCTCCTGACAGGGCTCGAGCAGTACTTC
. | TRBJ2-3 | TRBV2 | . | CASSAGTRTDTQYF | TGTGCCAGCAGTGCCGGGACCCGCACAGATACGCAGTATTTT
. | TRBJ2-7 | TRBV30 | . | CAWGPGVYEQYF | TGTGCCTGGGGACCGGGTGTCTACGAGCAGTACTTC
TRBD1 | TRBJ1-5 | TRBV7-8 | . | CASSLGQGMFQPQHF | TGTGCCAGCAGCTTGGGACAGGGTATGTTTCAGCCCCAGCATTTT
TRBD1 | TRBJ2-7 | TRBV11-2 | . | CASSRQGYEQYF | TGTGCCAGCAGTCGACAGGGGTACGAGCAGTACTTC
. | TRBJ2-5 | TRBV29-1 | . | CSVSQETQYF | TGCAGCGTTTCCCAAGAGACCCAGTACTTC
TRBD1 | TRBJ1-1 | TRBV28 | . | CASRLDRGSEAFF | TGTGCCAGCAGACTTGACAGGGGATCTGAAGCTTTCTTT
TRBD1 | TRBJ1-3 | TRBV18 | . | CASAAHRTGAGNTIYF | TGTGCCAGCGCCGCTCACCGGACAGGCGCTGGAAACACCATATATTTT
. | TRBJ1-2 | TRBV19 | . | CASSPGGAINYGYTF | TGTGCCAGTAGTCCCGGCGGGGCGATTAACTATGGCTACACCTTC
. | TRBJ2-7 | TRBV19 | . | CASSIGDGWTYEQYF | TGTGCCAGTAGTATAGGGGACGGATGGACCTACGAGCAGTACTTC
. | TRBJ1-2 | TRBV9 | . | CASSPSGERYGYTF | TGTGCCAGCAGTCCAAGTGGCGAACGCTATGGCTACACCTTC
. | TRBJ2-7 | TRBV5-4 | . | CASSWQGNEQYF | TGTGCCAGCAGCTGGCAGGGAAACGAGCAGTACTTC
TRBD1 | TRBJ1-2 | TRBV5-4 | . | CASSSQGASYGYTF | TGTGCCAGCAGCTCGCAGGGGGCGTCCTATGGCTACACCTTC
. | TRBJ1-2 | TRBV10-1 | . | CASSTLFAGYTF | TGCGCCAGCTCGACCCTATTTGCGGGCTACACCTTC
TRBD1 | TRBJ1-2 | TRBV6-5 | . | CASSYRDRPTYGYTF | TGTGCCAGCAGTTACCGGGACAGGCCAACCTATGGCTACACCTTC
TRBD1 | TRBJ1-5 | TRBV4-1 | few | CASSQRDSVSLSGYSNQPQHF | TGCGCCAGCAGCCAAAGGGACAGCGTAAGCTTAAGCGGTTATAGCAATCAGCCCCAGCATTTT
TRBD2 | TRBJ2-2 | TRBV19 | . | CASIRTSGTGELFF | TGTGCCAGTATCCGGACTAGCGGCACCGGGGAGCTGTTTTTT
. | TRBJ2-3 | TRBV5-1 | . | CASKVPGGTDTQYF | TGCGCCAGCAAGGTCCCGGGGGGCACAGATACGCAGTATTTT
. | TRBJ2-2 | TRBV6-6 | few | CASSYSLTTGELFF | TGTGCCAGCAGTTACTCGCTAACGACCGGGGAGCTGTTTTTT
TRBD1 | TRBJ1-5 | TRBV19 | . | CASAFGTGEGQPQHF | TGTGCCAGTGCGTTCGGGACAGGGGAGGGTCAGCCCCAGCATTTT
. | TRBJ2-1 | TRBV11-3 | . | CASSSLASNEQFF | TGTGCCAGCAGCTCCCTGGCTAGCAATGAGCAGTTCTTC
TRBD2 | TRBJ2-5 | TRBV5-3 | . | CARSPVLAGEGGETQYF | TGTGCCAGAAGCCCCGTTCTAGCGGGAGAGGGTGGGGAGACCCAGTACTTC
. | TRBJ2-7 | TRBV5-1 | . | CASSLDGYLYEQYF | TGCGCCAGCAGTCTTGACGGCTACCTATACGAGCAGTACTTC
. | TRBJ1-2 | TRBV5-1 | . | CASSPAGGDGYTF | TGCGCCAGCAGCCCGGCCGGCGGGGATGGCTACACCTTC
. | TRBJ2-3 | TRBV30 | . | CAWSVLDTQYF | TGTGCCTGGAGTGTACTAGATACGCAGTATTTT
TRBD1 | TRBJ2-7 | TRBV18 | . | CASSPPGQSYEQYF | TGTGCCAGCTCACCACCGGGACAGTCCTACGAGCAGTACTTC